Listed below are T cell receptor beta chains from one sample, sequenced in a study of blood T cells in healthy people across ages. TCRdb reanalysed the 5' RACE reads using MiXCR and keeps one entry per CDR3 protein. The sample has around 1.5 million distinct CDR3 sequences, around 36% seen once; the top ten hold around 11%. The sequencing input was blood. These receptors were taken from a woman in her thirties in good health. Both conserved end residues are part of each CDR3. A D gene is named only where the DNA matches it firmly. The size entry is marked missing in some rows and otherwise reads once, few, many or a size class.

J gene	clone size	D gene	V gene	CDR3 protein	CDR3 DNA
TRBJ1-2	NA	NA	TRBV11-2	CASSSGVDRGYTF	TGTGCCAGCAGCTCCGGGGTGGATCGGGGCTACACCTTC
TRBJ2-5	NA	TRBD2	TRBV6-1	CASNSWGGRAEEQYF	TGTGCCAGCAACTCCTGGGGCGGGAGGGCGGAGGAGCAGTACTTC
TRBJ1-1	NA	TRBD1	TRBV30	CAWSPEGAGEAFF	TGTGCCTGGAGCCCCGAGGGGGCTGGGGAAGCTTTCTTT
TRBJ2-7	many	NA	TRBV29-1	CSVEYLGDGHYEQYF	TGCAGCGTTGAATATTTAGGGGACGGACACTACGAGCAGTACTTC
TRBJ2-7	few	TRBD1	TRBV20-1	CSARVGRGIEQYF	TGCAGTGCTAGAGTTGGCAGGGGGATCGAGCAGTACTTC
TRBJ2-3	NA	NA	TRBV7-2	CASSVRIMDTQYF	TGTGCCAGCAGCGTGCGAATTATGGATACGCAGTATTTT
TRBJ2-2	NA	NA	TRBV4-1	CASGQTGFGELFF	TGCGCCAGCGGCCAAACAGGGTTCGGGGAGCTGTTTTTT
TRBJ1-2	few	NA	TRBV7-9	CASSFSGEGPTF	TGTGCCAGCAGCTTTTCTGGGGAGGGCCCCACCTTC
TRBJ2-5	NA	TRBD2	TRBV5-1	CAGSLSAGGGQETQYF	TGCGCCGGCAGCTTGTCGGCGGGAGGTGGGCAAGAGACCCAGTACTTC
TRBJ2-1	many	NA	TRBV12-3/TRBV12-4	CASSPMGNEQFF	TGTGCCAGCAGTCCAATGGGCAATGAGCAGTTCTTC
TRBJ1-1	NA	NA	TRBV4-1	CASRDPGRRNTEAFF	TGCGCCAGCAGGGATCCGGGCCGGAGGAACACTGAAGCTTTCTTT
TRBJ2-4	NA	NA	TRBV28	CASKGLTKNIQYF	TGTGCCAGCAAAGGCTTAACCAAAAACATTCAGTACTTC
TRBJ1-1	NA	NA	TRBV20-1	CSATPGQMNTEAFF	TGCAGTGCTACCCCCGGACAGATGAACACTGAAGCTTTCTTT
TRBJ2-7	few	NA	TRBV7-7	CASSLDLGHHEQYF	TGTGCCAGCAGCTTAGACCTGGGCCACCACGAGCAGTACTTC
TRBJ2-3	NA	NA	TRBV10-3	CAIRPGPEDTQYF	TGTGCCATCAGGCCGGGACCCGAAGATACGCAGTATTTT
TRBJ2-5	NA	NA	TRBV9	CASSGRGMSETQYF	TGTGCCAGCAGCGGTAGAGGGATGAGCGAGACCCAGTACTTC
TRBJ2-7	NA	TRBD1	TRBV20-1	CSARDLGQGKSYEQYF	TGCAGTGCTAGAGACCTAGGACAGGGGAAGAGCTACGAGCAGTACTTC
TRBJ1-1	NA	NA	TRBV9	CASSPRGVELSEAFF	TGTGCCAGCAGCCCCCGGGGGGTAGAATTGTCTGAAGCTTTCTTT
TRBJ2-7	NA	TRBD2	TRBV28	CATVRVGGRTAYEQYF	TGTGCCACCGTCAGGGTCGGCGGGAGGACCGCGTACGAGCAGTACTTC
TRBJ2-3	few	NA	TRBV30	CACAGVSSTDTQYF	TGTGCCTGTGCGGGCGTATCCTCCACAGATACGCAGTATTTT
TRBJ1-5	NA	NA	TRBV28	CAGSFPTGLYNQPQHF	TGTGCCGGCAGTTTTCCCACGGGACTTTACAATCAGCCCCAGCATTTT
TRBJ2-7	NA	NA	TRBV5-1	CASSLDPGQGTAEQYF	TGCGCCAGCAGCTTGGACCCCGGGCAGGGTACGGCCGAGCAGTACTTC
TRBJ2-3	NA	TRBD2	TRBV28	CASSSPQLAVTDTQYF	TGTGCCAGCAGTTCACCCCAACTAGCGGTCACAGATACGCAGTATTTT
TRBJ2-3	few	TRBD2	TRBV4-2	CASSQDRVRGGEDTQYF	TGTGCCAGCAGCCAAGATAGGGTGCGGGGGGGCGAAGATACGCAGTATTTT
TRBJ2-5	NA	NA	TRBV24-1	CATSDLQADQETQYF	TGTGCCACCAGTGATTTGCAAGCGGATCAAGAGACCCAGTACTTC
TRBJ2-7	few	NA	TRBV15	CATGAQVGTEQYF	TGTGCCACCGGGGCACAGGTGGGGACCGAGCAGTACTTC
TRBJ1-2	many	TRBD1	TRBV20-1	CSARVLTGALYGYTF	TGCAGTGCTAGAGTCCTGACAGGGGCCCTTTATGGCTACACCTTC
TRBJ2-1	few	TRBD2	TRBV4-1	CASSPGHGGSSYNEQFF	TGCGCCAGCAGCCCAGGACACGGGGGGAGCTCCTACAATGAGCAGTTCTTC
TRBJ2-7	few	NA	TRBV5-5	CASSLDYGLYEQYF	TGTGCCAGCAGCTTGGACTACGGCTTATACGAGCAGTACTTC
TRBJ2-1	NA	TRBD2	TRBV12-3/TRBV12-4	CASNASGRKGNEQFF	TGTGCCAGCAATGCTAGCGGGAGAAAAGGCAATGAGCAGTTCTTC
TRBJ2-3	many	TRBD2	TRBV7-2	CASSSTSGRGDTQYF	TGTGCCAGCAGCTCCACTAGCGGGCGCGGGGATACGCAGTATTTT
TRBJ2-7	NA	NA	TRBV6-6	CASSWGREVNEQYF	TGTGCCAGCAGTTGGGGCAGGGAGGTCAATGAGCAGTACTTC
TRBJ2-6	NA	NA	TRBV6-2/TRBV6-3	CASSRGHHFSGANVLTF	TGTGCCAGCAGCCGCGGACACCACTTCTCTGGGGCCAACGTCCTGACTTTC